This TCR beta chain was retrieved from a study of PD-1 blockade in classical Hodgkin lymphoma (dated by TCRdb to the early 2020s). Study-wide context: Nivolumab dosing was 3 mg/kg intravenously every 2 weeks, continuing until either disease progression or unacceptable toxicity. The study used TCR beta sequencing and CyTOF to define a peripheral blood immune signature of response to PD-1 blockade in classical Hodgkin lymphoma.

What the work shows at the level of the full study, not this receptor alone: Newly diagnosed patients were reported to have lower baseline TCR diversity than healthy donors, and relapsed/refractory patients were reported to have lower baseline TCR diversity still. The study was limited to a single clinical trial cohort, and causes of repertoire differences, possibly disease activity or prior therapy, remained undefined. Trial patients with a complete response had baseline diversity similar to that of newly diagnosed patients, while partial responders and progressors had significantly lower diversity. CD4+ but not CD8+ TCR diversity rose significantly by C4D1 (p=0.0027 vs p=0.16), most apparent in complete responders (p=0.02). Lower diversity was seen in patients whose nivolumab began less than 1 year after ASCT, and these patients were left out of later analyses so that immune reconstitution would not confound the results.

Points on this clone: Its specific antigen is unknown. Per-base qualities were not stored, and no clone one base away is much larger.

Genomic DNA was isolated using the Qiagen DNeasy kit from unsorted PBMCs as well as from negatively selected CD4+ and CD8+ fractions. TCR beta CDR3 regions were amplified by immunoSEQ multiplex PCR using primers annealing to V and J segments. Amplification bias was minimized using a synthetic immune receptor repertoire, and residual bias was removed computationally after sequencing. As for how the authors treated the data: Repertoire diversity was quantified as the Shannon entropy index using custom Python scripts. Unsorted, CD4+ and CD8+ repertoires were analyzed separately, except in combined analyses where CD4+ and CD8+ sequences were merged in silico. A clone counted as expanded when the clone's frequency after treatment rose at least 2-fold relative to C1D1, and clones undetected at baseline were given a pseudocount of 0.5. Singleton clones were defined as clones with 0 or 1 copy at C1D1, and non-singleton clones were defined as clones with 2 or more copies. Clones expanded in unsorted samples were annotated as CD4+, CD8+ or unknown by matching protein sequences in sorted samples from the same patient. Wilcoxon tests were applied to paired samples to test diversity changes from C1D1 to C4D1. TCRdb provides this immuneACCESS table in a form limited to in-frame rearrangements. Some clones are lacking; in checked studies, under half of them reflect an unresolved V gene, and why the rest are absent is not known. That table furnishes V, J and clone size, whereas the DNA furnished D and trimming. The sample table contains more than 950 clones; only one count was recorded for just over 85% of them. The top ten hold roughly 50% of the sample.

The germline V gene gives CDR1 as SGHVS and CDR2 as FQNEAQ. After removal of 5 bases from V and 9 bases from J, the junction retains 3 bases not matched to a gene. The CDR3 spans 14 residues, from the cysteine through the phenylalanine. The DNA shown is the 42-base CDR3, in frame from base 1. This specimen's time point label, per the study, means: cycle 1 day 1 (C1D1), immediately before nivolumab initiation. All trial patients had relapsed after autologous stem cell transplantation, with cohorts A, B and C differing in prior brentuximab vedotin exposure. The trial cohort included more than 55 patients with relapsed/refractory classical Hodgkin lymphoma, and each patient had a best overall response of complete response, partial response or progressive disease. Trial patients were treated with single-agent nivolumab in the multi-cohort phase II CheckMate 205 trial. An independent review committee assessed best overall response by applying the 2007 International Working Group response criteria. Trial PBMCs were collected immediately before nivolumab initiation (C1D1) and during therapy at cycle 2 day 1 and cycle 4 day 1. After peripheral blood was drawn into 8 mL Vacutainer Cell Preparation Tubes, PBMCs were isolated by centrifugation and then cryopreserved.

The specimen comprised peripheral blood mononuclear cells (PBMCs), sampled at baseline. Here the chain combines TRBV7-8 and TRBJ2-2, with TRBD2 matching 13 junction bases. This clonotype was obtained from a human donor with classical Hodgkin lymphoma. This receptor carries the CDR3 CASSPGTSGRELFF. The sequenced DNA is TGTGCCAGCAGCCCAGGGACTAGCGGGAGGGAGCTGTTTTTT. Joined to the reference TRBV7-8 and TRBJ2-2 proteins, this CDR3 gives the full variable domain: GAGVSQSPRYKVAKRGQDVALRCDPISGHVSLFWYQQALGQGPEFLTYFQNEAQLDKSGLPSDRFFAERPEGSVSTLKIQRTQQEDSAVYLCASSPGTSGRELFFGEGSRLTVL.